Below, 23 T cell receptor beta chains from the same sample are listed, as sequenced in a study of CD8+CD57+ T cells in acquired aplastic anemia. The authors sequenced patients whose flow cytometry had shown CD8+CD57+ cell expansion. TCR beta VDJ and CDR3 profiling used genomic DNA as template. TCRdb re-derived calls from the reads in MiXCR, one entry per CDR3 protein. The sample lists a few hundred thousand distinct CDR3 sequences; around 82% were seen once. Sequencing used sorted CD4+, CD8+, or CD8+CD57+ T cells (not recorded which) from PBMCs. The receptor set was obtained from a human donor with aplastic anemia.

To note about this clonotype: Here the CDR3 omits its conserved ending phenylalanine or tryptophan, so a read error is the likely source. No DNA is shown, since the ends of the CDR3 on it are uncertain; the CDR3 is the one TCRdb lists. This sequence joins TRBV15 and TRBJ1-2; the D call TRBD1 from the table was never checked on the DNA. Germline values: CDR1 LNHNV, CDR2 YYDKDF (reference sequence). The CDR3 is made up of 16 amino acids, end residues included. CDR3 loop: CATSCRDRGFEYDFTL.

The chain carries TRBV7-9 and TRBJ2-1; TRBD2 matches at 7 bases. The germline V gene has CDR1 SEHNR and CDR2 FQNEAQ (reference sequence). V trimming: 5 bases; J trimming: 7 bases; junction bases outside the gene matches: 14. The CDR3 runs 16 residues. The CDR3 nucleotides read TGTGCCAGCAGCCGCGGGAGCGCGGGACCTACGAATGAGCAGTTCTTC. Amino acids: CASSRGSAGPTNEQFF.

This clonotype was counted between two and nine times. V gene TRBV7-8 combines with J gene TRBJ1-5; D gene unclear. CDR1 is SGHVS, CDR2 FQNEAQ, per germline. V lost 6 bases and J lost 10, with 19 bases in between. The CDR3 has 14 amino acids. CDR3 in amino acids: CASSLSGGPHPQHF. CDR3 nucleotides: TGTGCCAGCAGTTTATCGGGAGGTCCCCATCCCCAGCATTTT.

To note about this clonotype: Just one base apart from a much larger clone, this may be a read error. The chain joins TRBV11-3 to TRBJ2-3; D remains unclear. In germline, CDR1 is SGHNT, CDR2 YENEEA. This CDR3 has 14 amino acids. With 0 bases removed from V and 6 bases from J, the gap between germline ends came to 10 bases. CDR3 region: CASSLDLRRDTQYF. CDR3 DNA sequence: TGTGCCAGCAGCTTAGATCTGAGACGCGATACGCAGTATTTT.

The V gene is TRBV7-8, the J gene TRBJ2-7; 7 nucleotides align to TRBD2. The germline CDR1 and CDR2 sequences are SGHVS and FQNEAQ. The J segment lost 5 bases and the V segment lost 2 bases, leaving 18 bases of the junction unmatched. The CDR3 runs to 18 residues. CDR3 sequence reads: CASSLPGGADTQYHEQYV. CDR3 in DNA: TGTGCCAGCAGCTTACCGGGAGGCGCCGATACGCAGTATCACGAGCAGTACGTC.

This clonotype was detected only a few times. Sequence at one end of the junction differs from germline and may be a read error. The chain is built from TRBV2 and TRBJ2-5; 7 bases are shared with TRBD2. In germline, CDR1 is SNHLY, CDR2 FYNNEI. This CDR3 spans 12 amino acids. DNA of the CDR3: TGTGCCACCAGTGATTCGCGGGGGAAGCGGTACTTC. Translating gives CATSDSRGKRYF.

The chain employs TRBV5-1 and TRBJ2-3; 8 nucleotides agree with TRBD1. Germline V CDR1 and CDR2: SGHRS, YFSETQ. V shed 4 bases, J shed 8 bases, and the junction held 9 bases outside the gene matches. The CDR3 has 14 amino acids. The CDR3 loop is CASSTGGNPPTQYF. The CDR3 nucleotides are TGCGCCAGCAGCACAGGGGGAAATCCCCCTACGCAGTATTTT.

This chain connects TRBV7-2 to TRBJ1-1; 7 bases are a match to TRBD1. Germline trimming cut 3 bases from V and 14 bases from J; bases unmatched to any gene: 18. The CDR3 covers 15 residues. Germline V gene data show CDR1 as SGHTA and CDR2 as FQGNSA. CDR3 in amino acids: CASSFHLNGTALSFF. In DNA form, the CDR3 reads TGTGCCAGCAGCTTTCATCTAAACGGGACAGCCCTTTCCTTCTTT.

Comments on this clonotype: The DNA is left out, because the CDR3 cannot be placed on it with certainty; the CDR3 is given as TCRdb lists it. The chain has TRBV2 and TRBJ2-7; no check of the table's D call, TRBD2, against the DNA was made. A total of 18 residues make up the CDR3, ends included. CDR1 and CDR2 from the germline V gene are SNHLY and FYNNEI. Here the CDR3 reads CASSWEDGDNAQFFGQYV.

Concerning this clonotype: The CDR3 ends on some other residue instead of the conserved phenylalanine or tryptophan, so this is likely a read error. The chain recombines TRBV7-2 with TRBJ2-1; 7 bases are shared with TRBD1. Germline CDR1 reads SGHTA; CDR2 reads FQGNSA. The J segment lost 7 bases and the V segment lost 0 bases, leaving 6 bases of the junction unmatched. The CDR3 sequence is 15 residues long. The CDR3 DNA sequence: TGTGCCAGCAGCTTAGCCCCCAGGGGGTATAATGAGCAGTTCATC. The encoded protein is CASSLAPRGYNEQFI.

This rearrangement joins TRBV12-3 or TRBV12-4 to TRBJ1-4; D unclear. The CDR3 totals 17 residues. Trimming left V 10 bases short and J 4 bases short, with 25 bases between. CDR3: CAISPSSGEQINEKLFF. CDR3 sequence (DNA): TGTGCCATCAGCCCGTCTTCAGGAGAACAAATTAATGAAAAACTGTTTTTT.

The gene calls are TRBV12-3 or TRBV12-4 and TRBJ1-5; TRBD1 agrees at 8 bases. J gave up 12 bases and V 8 bases, and 9 bases lay outside the gene matches. There are 12 residues in the CDR3. CDR3 DNA: TGTGCCAGCGGACAGGGTAGTGAGGACCAGCATTTT. It translates to CASGQGSEDQHF.

As regards this clonotype: The conserved closing phenylalanine or tryptophan is absent in this CDR3, likely reflecting a read error. The chain is built from TRBV2 and TRBJ1-1; TRBD1 is a possible D gene (6 bases). Between the trimmed V and J ends, which lost 8 bases and 1 base, there was a span of 17 bases. Germline CDR1 SNHLY, CDR2 FYNNEI. The CDR3 has 15 amino acids. The CDR3 reads CASGGVGRENTEAFL. DNA of the CDR3: TGTGCCAGCGGGGGCGTGGGCAGAGAGAACACTGAAGCTTTCTTA.

The chain recombines TRBV5-1 with TRBJ1-2, with 8 bases matching TRBD1. The germline gives CDR1 SGHRS, CDR2 YFSETQ. With V trimmed by 2 bases and J by 6 bases, 6 bases remained unmatched. The CDR3 totals 14 residues. The CDR3 loop is CASSLQGEGHGYTF. The DNA of the CDR3 is TGCGCCAGCAGCTTACAGGGGGAGGGTCATGGCTACACCTTC.

This chain connects TRBV9 to TRBJ1-1; no clear D gene. The V gene's germline CDR1 is SGDLS and CDR2 YYNGEE. CDR3 length equals 15 residues. Trimming stripped 2 bases from V and 11 bases from J, with 22 bases between. This CDR3 is CASSVDARSGSGAFF. CDR3 DNA: TGTGCCAGCAGCGTGGACGCACGAAGCGGCTCTGGGGCTTTCTTT.

This clonotype has more than one count but fewer than ten. At one end, the junction sequence differs from germline, possibly due to a read error. The chain carries TRBV7-3 and TRBJ2-5; 8 positions agree with TRBD1. This CDR3 comprises 14 residues. Germline CDR1 and CDR2: SGHTA and FQGTGA. CDR3 coding DNA: TGTGCCAGCAGCTACAGGGGGGAGCCATACAATGAGCAGTTC. It translates to CASSYRGEPYNEQF.

In the case of this clonotype: The conserved phenylalanine or tryptophan normally closing the CDR3 is absent here, so this likely arose from a read error. No DNA is shown, since the ends of the CDR3 on it are uncertain; the CDR3 is the one TCRdb lists. V gene TRBV7-9 combines with J gene TRBJ2-3; TRBD2, the table's D call, was not compared with the DNA. Including both end residues, the CDR3 is 13 amino acids long. CDR1 and CDR2 from the germline V gene are SEHNR and FQNEAQ (reference sequence). The CDR3 protein is CASGLWVLRAKYT.

The chain recombines TRBV11-2 with TRBJ2-7; 9 nucleotides match TRBD1. After removal of 6 bases from V and 6 bases from J, the junction contained 9 bases not matched to a gene. Germline V lookup: CDR1 SGHAT, CDR2 FQNNGV. The CDR3 has 14 residues. The CDR3 DNA reads as TGTGCCAGCAGACACGGGACAGGGTCTCTCGAGCAGTACTTC. Amino acids: CASRHGTGSLEQYF.

DNA of the CDR3: TGTGCCAGCACCCCCGGTAATGAGCAGTTCTTC. It specifies CASTPGNEQFF. This rearrangement joins TRBV5-8 to TRBJ2-1, with D uncertain. The V end lost 6 bases, the J end lost 7 bases, and 8 bases lay between the germline ends. The CDR3 is 11 residues long. Germline V gene lookup returns CDR1 SGHTS and CDR2 YDEGEE.

About this clonotype: This likely comes from a read error, as the CDR3 has no conserved phenylalanine or tryptophan at its end. Because the CDR3's place on the DNA is in doubt, the DNA is left out and the CDR3 is given as listed by TCRdb. The J gene is TRBJ2-4, the V gene TRBV7-9; the table names TRBD1, a call not compared with the DNA. The CDR3 is 12 residues long, counting both termini. Germline-derived CDR1 and CDR2 are SEHNR and FQNEAQ (reference sequence). CDR3 sequence reads: CASGGAGNARDN.

V is TRBV11-2 and J is TRBJ1-2; perhaps TRBD1 as D (5 bases). Germline V gene sequence: CDR1 SGHAT, CDR2 FQNNGV. V was trimmed by 5 bases and J by 4 bases, leaving 23 bases between them. This CDR3 spans 17 amino acids. The CDR3 protein is CASSRGGGPRGVYGYTF. The CDR3 nucleotides read TGTGCCAGCAGCCGGGGTGGAGGGCCGCGAGGGGTCTATGGCTACACCTTC.

Details on this clonotype: Likely a read error: the CDR3 ends without its conserved phenylalanine or tryptophan. It is unclear where the CDR3 begins or ends on the DNA, so no DNA is shown, and the CDR3 is as TCRdb lists it. The J gene is TRBJ2-1, the V gene TRBV7-8; the listed D gene, TRBD2, was not tested against the DNA. The CDR3 is 13 amino acids in total, end residues counted. Germline V gene lookup returns CDR1 SGHVS and CDR2 FQNEAQ. CDR3 loop: CASSFGGGHNTFY.

The chain links TRBV7-2 to TRBJ2-6; 8 nucleotides align to TRBD1. CDR1 is SGHTA, CDR2 FQGNSA, per germline. Trimming removed 3 bases from V and 15 bases from J; junction bases left unmatched: 16. The CDR3 length is 16 residues. For the CDR3, the DNA is TGTGCCAGCAGCTTGGCAGGGGGCGCCGACTCCAACTACCTGACTTTC. Its protein product is CASSLAGGADSNYLTF.